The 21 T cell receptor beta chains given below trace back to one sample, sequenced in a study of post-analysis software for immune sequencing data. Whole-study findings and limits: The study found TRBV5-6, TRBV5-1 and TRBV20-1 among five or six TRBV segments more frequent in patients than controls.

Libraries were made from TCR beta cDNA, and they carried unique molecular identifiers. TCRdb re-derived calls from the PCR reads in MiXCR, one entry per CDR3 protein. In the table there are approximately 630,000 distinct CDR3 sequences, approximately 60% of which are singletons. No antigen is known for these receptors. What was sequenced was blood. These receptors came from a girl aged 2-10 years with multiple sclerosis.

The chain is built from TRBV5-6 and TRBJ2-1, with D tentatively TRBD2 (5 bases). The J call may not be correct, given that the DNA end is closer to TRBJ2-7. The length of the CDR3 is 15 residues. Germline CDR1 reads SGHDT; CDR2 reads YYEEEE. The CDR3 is CASSLAGRSYNEQYF. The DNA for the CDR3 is TGTGCCAGCAGCTTGGCGGGGAGATCCTACAATGAGCAGTACTTC.

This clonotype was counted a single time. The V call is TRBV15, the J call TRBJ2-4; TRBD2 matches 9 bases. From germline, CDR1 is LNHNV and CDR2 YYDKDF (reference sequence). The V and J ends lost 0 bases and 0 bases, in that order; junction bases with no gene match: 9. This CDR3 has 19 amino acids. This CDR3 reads CATSRESGGPHLAKNIQYF. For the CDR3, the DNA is TGTGCCACCAGCAGAGAAAGCGGGGGGCCCCATCTAGCCAAAAACATTCAGTACTTC.

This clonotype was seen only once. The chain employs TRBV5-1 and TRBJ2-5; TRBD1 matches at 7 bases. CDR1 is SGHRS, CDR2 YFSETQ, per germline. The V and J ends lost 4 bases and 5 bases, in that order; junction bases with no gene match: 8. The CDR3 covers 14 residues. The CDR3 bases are TGCGCCAGCAGCGAACCGGGACAGTTTGAGACCCAGTACTTC. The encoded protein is CASSEPGQFETQYF.

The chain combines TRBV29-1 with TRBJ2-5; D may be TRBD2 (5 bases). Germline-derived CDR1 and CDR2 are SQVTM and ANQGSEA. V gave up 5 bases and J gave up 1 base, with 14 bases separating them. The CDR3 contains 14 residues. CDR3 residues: CSVMRAETQETQYF. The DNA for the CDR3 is TGCAGCGTTATGAGAGCGGAAACCCAAGAGACCCAGTACTTC. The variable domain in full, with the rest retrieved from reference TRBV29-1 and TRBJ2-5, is SAVISQKPSRDICQRGTSLTIQCQVDSQVTMMFWYRQQPGQSLTLIATANQGSEATYESGFVIDKFPISRPNLTFSTLTVSNMSPEDSSIYLCSVMRAETQETQYFGPGTRLLVL.

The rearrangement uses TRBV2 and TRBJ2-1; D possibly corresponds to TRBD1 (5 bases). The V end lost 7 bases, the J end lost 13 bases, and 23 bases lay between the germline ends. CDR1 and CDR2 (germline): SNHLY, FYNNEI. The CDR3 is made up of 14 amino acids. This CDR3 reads CASTGRAAQETQFF. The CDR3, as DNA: TGTGCCAGCACTGGCAGGGCAGCGCAAGAGACCCAGTTCTTC.

The DNA of the CDR3 is TGTGCCACCAGCAGATCCTCGGGGGTTGGGCAGCCCCAGCATTTT. Residues: CATSRSSGVGQPQHF. The J gene is TRBJ1-5, the V gene TRBV15; a weak D match, TRBD1 (5 bases). V lost 2 bases to trimming and J lost 7 bases, with 15 bases between them. Germline V lookup: CDR1 LNHNV, CDR2 YYDKDF (reference sequence). This CDR3 comprises 15 residues.

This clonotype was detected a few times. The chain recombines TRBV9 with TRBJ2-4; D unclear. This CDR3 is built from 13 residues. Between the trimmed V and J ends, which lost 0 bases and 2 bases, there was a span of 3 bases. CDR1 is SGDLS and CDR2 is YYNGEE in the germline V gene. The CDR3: CASSVESKNIQYF. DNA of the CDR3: TGTGCCAGCAGCGTAGAATCCAAAAACATTCAGTACTTC.

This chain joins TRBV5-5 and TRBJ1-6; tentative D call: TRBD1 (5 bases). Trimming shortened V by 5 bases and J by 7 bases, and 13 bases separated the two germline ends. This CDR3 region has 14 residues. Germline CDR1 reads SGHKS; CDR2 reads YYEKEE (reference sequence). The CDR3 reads CASSVEGANSPLHF. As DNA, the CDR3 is TGTGCCAGCAGTGTAGAAGGGGCCAATTCACCCCTCCACTTT.

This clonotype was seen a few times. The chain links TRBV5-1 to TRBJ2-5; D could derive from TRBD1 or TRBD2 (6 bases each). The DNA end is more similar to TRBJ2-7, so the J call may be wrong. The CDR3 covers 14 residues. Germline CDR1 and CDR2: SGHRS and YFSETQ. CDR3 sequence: CASSLEGGEDEQYF. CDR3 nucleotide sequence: TGCGCCAGCAGCTTGGAGGGGGGCGAGGACGAGCAGTACTTC.

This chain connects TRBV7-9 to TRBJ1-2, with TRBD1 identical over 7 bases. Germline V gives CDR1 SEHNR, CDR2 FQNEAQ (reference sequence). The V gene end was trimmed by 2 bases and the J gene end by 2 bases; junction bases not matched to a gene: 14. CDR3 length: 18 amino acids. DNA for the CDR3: TGTGCCAGCAGCTTACCTTCGGCTGGACAGGATAGGAACTATGGCTACACCTTC. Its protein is CASSLPSAGQDRNYGYTF.

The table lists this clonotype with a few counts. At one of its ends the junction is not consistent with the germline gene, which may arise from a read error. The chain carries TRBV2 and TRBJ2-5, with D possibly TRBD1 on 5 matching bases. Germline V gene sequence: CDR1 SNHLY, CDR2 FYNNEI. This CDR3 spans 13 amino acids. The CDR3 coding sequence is TGTGCCAGCAGCGAAGGCAGGGAAGAGACCCAGTACTTC. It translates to CASSEGREETQYF.

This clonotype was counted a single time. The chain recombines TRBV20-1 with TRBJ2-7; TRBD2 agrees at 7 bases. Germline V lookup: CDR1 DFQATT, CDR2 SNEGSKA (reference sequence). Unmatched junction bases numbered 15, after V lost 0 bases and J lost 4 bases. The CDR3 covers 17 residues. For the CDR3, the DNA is TGCAGTGCTAGAGAAGGAATAACTAGCGCTGAAACGTACGAGCAGTACTTC. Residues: CSAREGITSAETYEQYF.

The CDR3 loop reads CSVDLQVTGELFF. The DNA for the CDR3 is TGCAGCGTTGACTTACAGGTCACCGGGGAGCTGTTTTTT. The chain uses TRBV29-1 and TRBJ2-2, with a weak D call TRBD1 (5 bases). This CDR3 region has 13 residues. Germline lookup yields CDR1 SQVTM and CDR2 ANQGSEA. V lost 3 bases and J 4 bases, leaving 9 bases between the germline ends.

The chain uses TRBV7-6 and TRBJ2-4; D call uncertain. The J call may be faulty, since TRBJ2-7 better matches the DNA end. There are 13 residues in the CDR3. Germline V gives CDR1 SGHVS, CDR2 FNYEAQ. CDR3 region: CASSLGSRSEQYF. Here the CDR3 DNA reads TGTGCCAGCAGCTTAGGGTCTCGCTCCGAGCAGTACTTC.

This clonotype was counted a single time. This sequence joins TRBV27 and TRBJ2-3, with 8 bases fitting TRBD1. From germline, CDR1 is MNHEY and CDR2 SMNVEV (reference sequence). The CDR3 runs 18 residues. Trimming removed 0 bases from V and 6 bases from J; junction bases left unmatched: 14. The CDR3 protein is CASSLSMRGTGIPDTQYF. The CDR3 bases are TGTGCCAGCAGTTTATCGATGAGGGGGACAGGTATTCCCGATACGCAGTATTTT.

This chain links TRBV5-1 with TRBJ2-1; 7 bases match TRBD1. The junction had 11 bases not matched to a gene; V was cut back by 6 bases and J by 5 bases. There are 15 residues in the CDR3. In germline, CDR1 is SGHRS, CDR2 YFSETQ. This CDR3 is CASTILRTGDNEQFF. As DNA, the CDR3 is TGCGCCAGCACCATCCTGCGGACAGGAGACAATGAGCAGTTCTTC.

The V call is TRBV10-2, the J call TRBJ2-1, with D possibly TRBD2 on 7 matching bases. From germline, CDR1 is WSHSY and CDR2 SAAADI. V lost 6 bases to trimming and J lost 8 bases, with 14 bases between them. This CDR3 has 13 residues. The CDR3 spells CASRLGGGDEQFF. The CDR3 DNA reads TGCGCCAGCAGGCTAGGGGGGGGGGATGAGCAGTTCTTC.

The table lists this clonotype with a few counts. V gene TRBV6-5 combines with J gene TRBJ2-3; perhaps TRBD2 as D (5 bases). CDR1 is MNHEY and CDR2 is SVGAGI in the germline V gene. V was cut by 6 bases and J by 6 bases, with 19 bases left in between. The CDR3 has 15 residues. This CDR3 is CASSNGSGKRDTQYF. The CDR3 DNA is TGTGCCAGCAGCAACGGGTCCGGGAAGAGGGATACGCAGTATTTT.

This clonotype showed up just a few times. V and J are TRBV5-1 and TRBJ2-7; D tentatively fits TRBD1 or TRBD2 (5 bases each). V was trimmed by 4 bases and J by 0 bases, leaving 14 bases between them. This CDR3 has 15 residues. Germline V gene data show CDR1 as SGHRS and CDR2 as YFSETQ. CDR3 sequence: CASSIGTENSYEQYF. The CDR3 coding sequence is TGCGCCAGCAGCATAGGGACGGAGAACTCCTACGAGCAGTACTTC.

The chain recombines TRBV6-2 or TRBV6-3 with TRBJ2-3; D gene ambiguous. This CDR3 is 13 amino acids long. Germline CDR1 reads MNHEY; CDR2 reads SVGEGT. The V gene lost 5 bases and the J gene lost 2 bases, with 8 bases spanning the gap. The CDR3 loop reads CASSQWFTDTQYF. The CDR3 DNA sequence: TGTGCCAGCAGTCAATGGTTCACAGATACGCAGTATTTT.

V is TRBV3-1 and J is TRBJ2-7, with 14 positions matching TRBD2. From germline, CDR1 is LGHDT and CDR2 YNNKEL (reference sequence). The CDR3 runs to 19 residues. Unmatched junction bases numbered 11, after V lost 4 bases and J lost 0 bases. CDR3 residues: CASSPRTSGGPRSSYEQYF. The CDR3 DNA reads TGTGCCAGCAGCCCCAGGACTAGCGGGGGGCCTAGGAGCTCCTACGAGCAGTACTTC.